These 12 T cell receptor beta chains share one sample of origin, sequenced in a study of shared clonotypes between healthy human individuals. This table comes from immunoSEQ multiplex PCR, and its TCRdb copy is limited to in-frame clones, with some not included. The profile shows about 2,500,000 clones, over 85% of them singletons. Sample: naive CD4+ T cells sorted from blood. The subset was: CD45RA+ positively selected. The receptors were sampled from a man aged 18 to 30 in good health.

The chain has TRBV12-2 and TRBJ1-5. TRBV12-2 represents a pseudogene. The CDR3 runs 16 residues. Here the CDR3 DNA reads TGTGCAAGTCGCTTAGTGAAGGGACTCCTTAATCAGCCCCAGCATTTT. Translated, it gives CASRLVKGLLNQPQHF.

This chain connects TRBV6-1 to TRBJ2-1; TRBD2 matches 14 bases. V trimming: 8 bases; J trimming: 6 bases; junction bases outside the gene matches: 6. Germline CDR1 is MNHNS and CDR2 is SASEGT. This CDR3 spans 15 amino acids. The CDR3 sequence: CASGSGLAGVNEQFF. In nucleotides, the CDR3 is TGTGCCAGCGGATCGGGACTAGCGGGGGTCAATGAGCAGTTCTTC.

In DNA form, the CDR3 reads TGTGCCAGCAGCTTAGTTCGAACAGCTTCAGGGGAGCTGTTTTTT. It yields the protein CASSLVRTASGELFF. This chain connects TRBV11-2 to TRBJ2-2; no clear D. Per the germline V gene, CDR1 is SGHAT and CDR2 is FQNNGV. The V end lost 1 base, the J end lost 8 bases, and 14 bases lay between the germline ends. This CDR3 region has 15 residues.

This clone has just a few counts. Other DNA sequences in the same sample also yield this CDR3. This chain links TRBV10-3 with TRBJ1-1; 8 bases match TRBD1. The CDR3 extends over 13 amino acids. The V segment lost 6 bases and the J segment 3 bases; nucleotides outside the gene matches: 3. The germline V gene encodes CDR1 ENHRY and CDR2 SYGVKD. The CDR3 nucleotides read TGTGCCATCAGAGGACAGGGTGACACTGAAGCTTTCTTT. Translating gives CAIRGQGDTEAFF.

The rearrangement uses TRBV14 and TRBJ2-7, with 8 bases lining up with TRBD1. The CDR3 contains 15 residues. V shed 4 bases and J 2 bases; nucleotides not matched to a gene: 7. The V gene's germline CDR1 is SGHDN and CDR2 FVKESK. CDR3 sequence reads: CASSPDRAGPYEQYF. CDR3 DNA sequence: TGTGCCAGCAGCCCGGACAGGGCCGGGCCCTACGAGCAGTACTTC.

The rearrangement links TRBV19 to TRBJ2-3; D may be TRBD2 (6 bases). Germline loops: CDR1 LNHDA, CDR2 SQIVND (reference sequence). Trimming stripped 5 bases from V and 11 bases from J, with 11 bases between. This CDR3 has 11 amino acids. The CDR3 reads CASSGPGGQYF. The DNA for the CDR3 is TGTGCCAGTAGTGGGCCCGGGGGGCAGTATTTT.

CDR3 sequence reads: CASSLNDRATEAFF. The DNA of the CDR3 is TGCGCCAGCAGCTTGAATGACAGGGCCACTGAAGCTTTCTTT. The V and J genes are TRBV5-1 and TRBJ1-1; the match to TRBD1 covers 7 bases. Trimming removed 1 base from V and 4 bases from J; junction bases left unmatched: 4. The CDR3 runs to 14 residues. Per germline, CDR1 SGHRS and CDR2 YFSETQ.

For the CDR3, the DNA is TGTGCCAGCAGCTTAAGGACCTCCACCGGGGAGCTGTTTTTT. Its translation is CASSLRTSTGELFF. This sequence joins TRBV11-2 and TRBJ2-2; D is unresolved. V was trimmed by 2 bases and J by 4 bases, leaving 8 bases between them. CDR1 and CDR2 (germline): SGHAT, FQNNGV. CDR3 length equals 14 residues.

The chain couples TRBV30 to TRBJ2-2; TRBD1 is a possible D gene (6 bases). Trimming pared 0 bases from V and 0 bases from J, leaving 11 bases between. CDR1 is GTSNPN and CDR2 is SVGIG in the germline V gene (reference sequence). The CDR3 extends over 16 amino acids. CDR3 nucleotide sequence: TGTGCCTGGAGTGTTTCTAGGACAGCGAACACCGGGGAGCTGTTTTTT. This sequence encodes CAWSVSRTANTGELFF.

The J gene is TRBJ1-2, the V gene TRBV19; maybe TRBD1 (6 bases). Germline assignment: CDR1 LNHDA and CDR2 SQIVND (reference sequence). The CDR3 is 15 amino acids. V was clipped by 6 bases and J by 7 bases, with 21 bases between them. The CDR3 sequence: CASRPGFRDTRGYTF. CDR3 in DNA: TGTGCCAGTAGGCCCGGCTTCCGGGACACCCGTGGCTACACCTTC.

V is TRBV18 and J is TRBJ2-7, with unresolved D. There are 17 residues in the CDR3. Germline V lookup: CDR1 KGHSH, CDR2 LQKENI. V lost 2 bases and J 5 bases, leaving 22 bases between the germline ends. CDR3 bases: TGTGCCAGCTCACCAATTAGCACCACCGACTCTGGCAACGAGCAGTACTTC. Its protein product is CASSPISTTDSGNEQYF.

This sequence joins TRBV11-2 and TRBJ2-2, with 8 nucleotides matching TRBD1. V trimming: 4 bases; J trimming: 4 bases; junction bases outside the gene matches: 2. This CDR3 spans 14 amino acids. Germline CDR1 SGHAT, CDR2 FQNNGV. The CDR3 sequence: CASSSQGATGELFF. For the CDR3, the DNA is TGTGCCAGCAGCTCCCAGGGGGCCACCGGGGAGCTGTTTTTT.